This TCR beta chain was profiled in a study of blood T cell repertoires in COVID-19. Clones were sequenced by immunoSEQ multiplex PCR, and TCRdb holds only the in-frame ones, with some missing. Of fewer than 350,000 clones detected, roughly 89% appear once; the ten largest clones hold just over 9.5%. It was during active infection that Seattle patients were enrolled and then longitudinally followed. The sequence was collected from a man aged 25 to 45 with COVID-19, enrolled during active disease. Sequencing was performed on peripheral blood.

The CDR3 DNA sequence: TGTGCCAGCTCACCCAACCCTCGGGACAATCATCAGCCCCAGCATTTT. Amino acid sequence: CASSPNPRDNHQPQHF. J is TRBJ1-5 and V is TRBV18, with a tentative D call TRBD1 (6 bases). V was cut by 3 bases and J by 5 bases, with 17 bases left in between. Per the germline V gene, CDR1 is KGHSH and CDR2 is LQKENI. The CDR3 sequence is 16 residues long. Filled out from reference TRBV18 and TRBJ1-5, the complete variable domain reads NAGVMQNPRHLVRRRGQEARLRCSPMKGHSHVYWYRQLPEEGLKFMVYLQKENIIDESGMPKERFSAEFPKEGPSILRIQQVVRGDSAAYFCASSPNPRDNHQPQHFGDGTRLSIL.